This T cell receptor beta chain was documented in a study of blood T cells in healthy people across ages. V shed 4 bases and J shed 4 bases, with 20 bases lying between them. The CDR3 extends over 17 amino acids. Germline-derived CDR1 and CDR2 are KGHSH and LQKENI. This clonotype showed up just a few times. Its target is not known. Each individual donor underwent a draw of about 9.1 milliliters of peripheral blood. With a J-beta primer mix and a sample-barcoded 5' primer, a second PCR ran 7 to 11 cycles. Each cDNA molecule, via a template-switch adaptor with 12 random nucleotides, was tagged. A single record per CDR3 protein comes from TCRdb applying MiXCR to the 5' RACE reads. The sample lists approximately 1.5 million distinct CDR3 sequences, 35% to 45% occurring once. The study, taken as a whole, reports: Estimated diversity that came from one million T cells was considered an underestimate. Age brought a roughly linear fall in TCR beta diversity measured per million T cells.

The sequence derives from a woman aged 18-29 years in good health. The J gene is TRBJ2-1, the V gene TRBV18, with D possibly TRBD1 on 6 matching bases. Sequenced sample: blood. The CDR3 region is CASSHRSPGGTYNEQFF. In nucleotides, the CDR3 is TGTGCCAGCTCACACCGGTCCCCCGGTGGGACATACAATGAGCAGTTCTTC.